The entry below describes one T cell receptor beta chain. These data belong to a study of response to subunit inactivated influenza vaccine. Germline CDR1 and CDR2: LGHNA and YSLEER. This CDR3 is built from 14 residues. Trimming took 0 bases from V and 5 from J, leaving 10 bases between them. In TCRdb, the RT-PCR reads were re-called with MiXCR into one record per CDR3 protein. This table has about 540,000 distinct CDR3 sequences, approximately 22% appearing once. The sample also formed part of further work on T cells expressing NK-cell markers. That source adds: 5'RACE template switching built TCR beta cDNA with unique molecular identifiers. The study sequenced eight donors, seven HCMV-seropositive and one seronegative.

Material: CD4+ T cells sorted from PBMCs, obtained 11 to 12 days after vaccination. The clonotype originates from a man aged 45-65 years who received an inactivated influenza vaccine. This rearrangement joins TRBV4-3 to TRBJ2-5, with D perhaps assigned TRBD1 or TRBD2 (5 bases each). This chain's CDR3 is CASSQDPGTETQYF. The CDR3 bases are TGCGCCAGCAGCCAAGATCCAGGGACGGAGACCCAGTACTTC.